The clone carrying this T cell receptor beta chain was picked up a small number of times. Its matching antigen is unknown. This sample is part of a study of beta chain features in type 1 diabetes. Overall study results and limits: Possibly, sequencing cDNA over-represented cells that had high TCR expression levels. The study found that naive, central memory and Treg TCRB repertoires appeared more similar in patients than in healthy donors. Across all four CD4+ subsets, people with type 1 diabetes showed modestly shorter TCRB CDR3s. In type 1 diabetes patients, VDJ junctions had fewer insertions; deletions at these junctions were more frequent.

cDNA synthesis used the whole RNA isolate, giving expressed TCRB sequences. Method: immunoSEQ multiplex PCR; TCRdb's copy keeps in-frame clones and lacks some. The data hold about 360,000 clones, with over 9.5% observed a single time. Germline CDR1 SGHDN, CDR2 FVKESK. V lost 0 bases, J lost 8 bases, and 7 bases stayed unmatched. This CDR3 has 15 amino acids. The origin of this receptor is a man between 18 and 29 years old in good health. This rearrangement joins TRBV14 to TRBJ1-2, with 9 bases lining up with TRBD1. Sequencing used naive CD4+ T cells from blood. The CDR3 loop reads CASSQEQGAFWGYTF. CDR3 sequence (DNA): TGTGCCAGCAGCCAAGAACAGGGGGCGTTCTGGGGCTACACCTTC.